This paragraph covers one T cell receptor beta chain sequence. No antigen is known for it. This specimen belongs to a study of CD8+ T cells in alopecia areata. Background on the study: Patients received oral tofacitinib, 5 to 10 mg twice daily, for moderate-to-severe alopecia areata.

Treatment denoted: oral pan-JAK inhibitor, 5-10 mg twice daily. Peripheral blood, together with lesional scalp punch biopsies, was collected from alopecia areata patients. General study points: Clonality was higher in lesional than normal scalp, especially in alopecia totalis/universalis. The presence of one nonresponder keeps the tie between baseline CD8+ expansion and response uncertain.

The CDR3 runs to 13 residues. Trimming cost V 5 bases and J 6 bases, with 11 bases left between them. The V gene's germline CDR1 is MGHDK and CDR2 SYGVNS. cDNA prepared by RNA extraction and subsequent reverse transcription served as the template for sequencing. Profiled with immunoSEQ multiplex PCR; TCRdb holds only in-frame clones, not every one. The sample has fewer than 200,000 clones, around 59% seen once. Here the sequenced sample was CD4+ T cells sorted from blood, taken at week 24, from a patient treated with tofacitinib. V and J are TRBV25-1 and TRBJ1-5, with D tentatively TRBD1 (5 bases). The TCR comes from a human donor with alopecia areata. CDR3 nucleotide sequence: TGTGCCAGCAGTTCGGGGGGGGGTCAGCCCCAGCATTTT. It specifies CASSSGGGQPQHF.